The 10 T cell receptor beta chains reported below all come from one sample, sequenced in a study of OX40 agonist ivuxolimab in advanced cancers. The data were produced by immunoSEQ multiplex PCR, yet TCRdb's version contains in-frame clones alone and is incomplete. The table shows around 80,000 clones, with approximately 82% occurring only once. Material: CD4+ or CD8+ T cells sorted from blood, obtained in a trial of the OX40 agonist ivuxolimab. The receptors derive from an adult with an advanced solid tumor such as melanoma, head and neck, liver or kidney cancer.

This clone is a singleton in its sample. The rearrangement links TRBV6-4 to TRBJ2-7, with 11 positions matching TRBD2. The junction had 10 bases not matched to a gene; V was cut back by 5 bases and J by 4 bases. Per germline, CDR1 MRHNA and CDR2 SNTAGT. This CDR3 is built from 16 residues. The CDR3 DNA reads TGTGCCAGCAGTTACTATCCCGGGACTAGCGGTTACGAGCAGTACTTC. It encodes CASSYYPGTSGYEQYF.

The chain employs TRBV9 and TRBJ2-7; tentatively, D is TRBD1 or TRBD2 (5 bases each). CDR3 length: 15 residues. V was clipped by 0 bases and J by 2 bases, with 12 bases between them. Germline CDR1 is SGDLS and CDR2 is YYNGEE. The CDR3 region has the DNA TGTGCCAGCAGCGTAGGAGGGGATAGGCCCTACGAGCAGTACTTC. It codes for CASSVGGDRPYEQYF.

This clone was found a few times. The chain uses TRBV4-2 and TRBJ2-7; possibly TRBD1 for D (6 bases). Germline CDR1 reads LGHNA; CDR2 reads YNFKEQ. V gave up 4 bases and J gave up 0 bases, with 13 bases separating them. The CDR3 spans 15 residues. The DNA of the CDR3 is TGTGCCAGCAGCCGGGATCGGACAGCCTCCTACGAGCAGTACTTC. It codes for CASSRDRTASYEQYF.

This clone was found a few times. The chain is built from TRBV7-9 and TRBJ2-1, with 8 bases matching TRBD2. V dropped 7 bases and J dropped 4; count of bases not matched to a gene: 9. The CDR3 length is 15 residues. The V gene's germline CDR1 is SEHNR and CDR2 FQNEAQ (reference sequence). The CDR3 coding sequence is TGTGCCAGCAACCCGGTAGCGGGAATATACAATGAGCAGTTCTTC. Protein: CASNPVAGIYNEQFF.

This chain joins TRBV19 and TRBJ2-7; 9 bases align to TRBD1. The CDR3 loop spans 15 amino acids. V was pared by 5 bases and J by 1 base, with 6 bases of the junction left unmatched. The germline CDR1 and CDR2 sequences are LNHDA and SQIVND (reference sequence). CDR3 protein: CASSPPGTGSYEQYF. CDR3 nucleotides: TGTGCCAGTAGTCCACCCGGGACAGGGTCCTACGAGCAGTACTTC.

This clone was recorded a few times. This sequence joins TRBV2 and TRBJ1-1; no definite D call. Germline lookup yields CDR1 SNHLY and CDR2 FYNNEI. The CDR3 covers 11 residues. Trimming cost V 10 bases and J 1 base, with 7 bases left between them. CDR3 residues: CATTRNTEAFF. For the CDR3, the DNA is TGTGCCACGACTAGGAACACTGAAGCTTTCTTT.

The rearrangement links TRBV21-1 to TRBJ2-1. TRBV21-1 is deemed a pseudogene. This CDR3 is 11 amino acids long. CDR3 amino acids: CASSKNNEQFF. CDR3 DNA sequence: TGTGCCAGCAGCAAAAACAATGAGCAGTTCTTC.

This chain uses TRBV18 with TRBJ1-6, with 12 bases lining up with TRBD1. The CDR3 has 16 amino acids. Germline-derived CDR1 and CDR2 are KGHSH and LQKENI. The J segment lost 10 bases and the V segment lost 2 bases, leaving 6 bases of the junction unmatched. The CDR3 bases are TGTGCCAGCTCACCATCGGGACAGGGGGCTGGATCACCCCTCCACTTT. Translation: CASSPSGQGAGSPLHF.

The chain employs TRBV5-4 and TRBJ2-1; tentative D call: TRBD2 (5 bases). The CDR3 spans 15 residues. Trimming took 4 bases from V and 3 from J, leaving 14 bases between them. Germline loops: CDR1 SGHNT, CDR2 YYREEE (reference sequence). Here the CDR3 reads CASSPSRGNYNEQFF. The CDR3 nucleotides read TGTGCCAGCAGCCCCTCCCGGGGAAACTACAATGAGCAGTTCTTC.

The chain employs TRBV5-1 and TRBJ2-3; D tentatively reads TRBD1 or TRBD2 (6 bases each). V was cut by 5 bases and J by 5 bases, with 15 bases left in between. Germline V lookup: CDR1 SGHRS, CDR2 YFSETQ. The CDR3 has 14 amino acids. The CDR3 DNA follows: TGCGCCAGCAGTCTCACGGAGGGGGGAGATACGCAGTATTTT. This codes for CASSLTEGGDTQYF.